This T cell receptor (beta chain) was sequenced during a study of blood T cell repertoires in COVID-19 (TCRdb year 2020). Regarding the study in general: Collaborator samples came from the United States, Italy and Spain and covered acute and convalescent phases of COVID-19. The repertoires were released in a freely available public database intended as a resource for research on the immune response to SARS-CoV-2. Nearly every sample came with metadata listing a de-identified subject ID, COVID-19 status, age in years and sex. The material from the prospective study consisted of cDNA or gDNA derived from T cells, B-cell-depleted T cells, or PBMCs. HLA class I and class II types, where available, came from metadata supplied by the sample provider rather than from assay-based typing. Samples were obtained from the ongoing ImmuneRACE study (first 160 participants) and from roughly 1,300 subjects provided by 6 global collaborators. The dataset comprised deeply sampled blood TCRbeta repertoires from subjects exposed to, actively infected with, or recovered from COVID-19. The paper's findings and limits, for the study overall: The quantity of clinical and demographic metadata differed by source and by participant and was supplied without curation.

Whole blood was collected in K2EDTA tubes by collaborating institutions according to the institutions' own protocols. Collaborator samples were shipped for TCRbeta analysis as frozen whole blood, isolated PBMCs, or DNA extracted from either sample type. With respect to this clone: Its binding antigen is unknown. No per-base quality is available; no much larger clone lies one base away.

Measured from the cysteine to the phenylalanine, the CDR3 is 15 residues long. Just CDR3 DNA is preserved here, 45 bases in frame from base 1. The germline V gene (reference sequence) supplies CDR1 LNHNV and CDR2 YYDKDF. The V end gives up 9 bases and the J end 0 bases, leaving 8 bases in the junction not matched to a gene. TCRbeta CDR3 regions were amplified from genomic DNA using the immunoSEQ Assay, a bias-controlled multiplex PCR. In the paper's pipeline: Within the assay, amplification of reference gene primers was used to estimate how many nucleated cells each sample contained. To quantify the absolute abundance of each unique TCRbeta CDR3 rearrangement, sequence reads were collapsed and filtered. For each sample, productive Simpson clonality was calculated by taking the square root of Simpson's diversity index across productive rearrangements. The source is immuneACCESS, and TCRdb retained only in-frame sequences with V and J called. Part of the clones is not carried over; for the studies checked, unresolved V genes explain less than half of this, and the remainder is unexplained. That table supplies the V and J calls and clone size; D and trimming were determined from the DNA. Across this sample there are around 150,000 clones, with approximately 95% seen only once. The ten most abundant clones make up 4.6% of the sample.

The receptor was isolated from a woman in her forties or fifties with acute or convalescent COVID-19. The specimen was peripheral blood. The chain uses TRBV15 and TRBJ2-1; 7 bases in the middle match TRBD2. CDR3 region: CATAGALYSYNEQFF. The nucleotide sequence reads as follows: TGTGCCACGGCGGGAGCCCTGTACTCCTACAATGAGCAGTTCTTC.